The clone carrying this T cell receptor (beta chain) appeared once. Assay used: immunoSEQ multiplex PCR; TCRdb lists only in-frame clones, some missing. This sample has 250,000 to 350,000 clones, with about nine tenths found just once. The data are from a study of blood T cell repertoires in COVID-19. Material for sequencing was peripheral blood. The sequence derives from a woman aged 30 to 39 with COVID-19, enrolled during active disease.

DNA for the CDR3: TGTGCCAGCAGCTTAAGAAGCCCCGAGACCCAGTACTTC. Residues: CASSLRSPETQYF. V gene TRBV7-6 combines with J gene TRBJ2-5; D is undetermined. The CDR3 consists of 13 residues. Germline CDR1 is SGHVS and CDR2 is FNYEAQ. V was clipped by 2 bases and J by 5 bases, with 9 bases between them.